These T cell receptor beta chains were read from a single sample in a study of shared clonotypes between healthy human individuals. Some clones are missing from TCRdb's copy, which holds only in-frame ones; the method was immunoSEQ multiplex PCR. The repertoire holds more than 1 million clones, approximately 80% seen once, with about 0.52% in the top ten. The specimen sequenced was memory CD4+ T cells from PBMCs. Receptors were obtained from a man aged 18 to 35 in good health. Some clones in this sample may be carry-over from other donors' samples. The CDR3 runs from the conserved cysteine through the conserved F or W. A D gene is named only where the DNA matches it firmly. Clone size is given for some rows only: seen once, a few or many times, or a class if the clone is expanded.

d_call | clone_size | j_call | v_call | cdr3_aa | cdr3_nt
NA | NA | TRBJ2-5 | TRBV5-4 | CASSSERGTQYF | TGTGCCAGCAGCTCAGAGAGGGGGACCCAGTACTTC
NA | once | TRBJ2-1 | TRBV4-2 | CASSNIPSGSSSYNEQFF | TGTGCCAGCAGCAATATCCCGAGCGGGTCGAGCTCCTACAATGAGCAGTTCTTC
NA | NA | TRBJ2-1 | TRBV7-2 | CASAYLPDNEQFF | TGTGCCAGCGCCTACCTCCCAGACAATGAGCAGTTCTTC
TRBD2 | NA | TRBJ2-3 | TRBV7-2 | CASSLGRTSGIGDTQYF | TGTGCCAGCAGCTTAGGGAGGACTAGCGGGATTGGAGATACGCAGTATTTT
TRBD2 | NA | TRBJ2-7 | TRBV5-1 | CASHNPGGRAEEQYF | TGCGCCAGCCACAATCCCGGCGGGAGGGCCGAGGAGCAGTACTTC
TRBD1 | NA | TRBJ2-1 | TRBV10-3 | CAISGTGGNEQFF | TGTGCCATCAGCGGGACAGGGGGGAATGAGCAGTTCTTC
TRBD1 | few | TRBJ2-7 | TRBV6-1 | CASSEGDRDEQYF | TGTGCCAGCAGTGAAGGGGACAGGGACGAGCAGTACTTC
TRBD2 | NA | TRBJ2-5 | TRBV5-1 | CASSLSAGGAETQYF | TGCGCCAGCAGCTTGTCCGCGGGGGGCGCGGAGACCCAGTACTTC
TRBD1 | once | TRBJ1-2 | TRBV5-1 | CASSLAQGAHGYTF | TGCGCCAGCAGCTTGGCACAGGGGGCGCATGGCTACACCTTC
NA | NA | TRBJ2-7 | TRBV15 | CATSRDRTTQVVYEQYF | TGTGCCACCAGCAGAGATCGGACGACTCAAGTGGTTTACGAGCAGTACTTC
NA | few | TRBJ1-1 | TRBV29-1 | CSVEWGMNTEAFF | TGCAGCGTTGAGTGGGGAATGAACACTGAAGCTTTCTTT
TRBD2 | NA | TRBJ2-2 | TRBV18 | CASSPGLAGVSGELFF | TGTGCCAGCTCACCGGGACTAGCGGGAGTGAGCGGGGAGCTGTTTTTT
TRBD2 | NA | TRBJ2-7 | TRBV4-2 | CASSSGTSLYEQYF | TGTGCCAGCAGTTCCGGGACTAGCCTCTACGAGCAGTACTTC
NA | few | TRBJ2-5 | TRBV19 | CASSIGLTRGLQTQYF | TGTGCCAGTAGTATAGGCCTGACTAGGGGGTTACAGACCCAGTACTTC
NA | NA | TRBJ1-3 | TRBV11-3 | CTKGDFAFSGNTIYF | TGTACCAAAGGGGACTTTGCTTTCTCTGGAAACACCATATATTTT
TRBD2 | NA | TRBJ2-1 | TRBV11-3 | CASRGVADEQFF | TGTGCCAGCCGGGGGGTGGCGGATGAGCAGTTCTTC
TRBD2 | NA | TRBJ2-2 | TRBV18 | CASSPPAGGGTGELFF | TGTGCCAGCTCACCACCGGCGGGAGGCGGAACCGGGGAGCTGTTTTTT